This T cell receptor beta chain was recovered during a study of T cell responses to AZD1222 COVID-19 vaccine. As concerns this clone: Its antigen is not identified.

General observations from the study: After the peak T cell response, and only then, were repertoires sampled.

Using immunoSEQ multiplex PCR, the repertoire was profiled, and TCRdb retains in-frame clones only, with some absent. The data show 93,000 or so clones, roughly 91% seen once. Per the germline V gene, CDR1 is LGHNA and CDR2 is YSLEER. Trimming took off 1 base at V and 5 bases at J, with 11 bases between the two ends. CDR3 length equals 14 residues. The source material was peripheral blood, sampled on day 0 of AZD1222 vaccination. V gene TRBV4-3 combines with J gene TRBJ1-1; D unclear. The origin of this receptor is an adult in good health. The CDR3 nucleotides are TGCGCCAGCAGCCAAGGGGTAATGGGTACTGAAGCTTTCTTT. This translates into CASSQGVMGTEAFF.